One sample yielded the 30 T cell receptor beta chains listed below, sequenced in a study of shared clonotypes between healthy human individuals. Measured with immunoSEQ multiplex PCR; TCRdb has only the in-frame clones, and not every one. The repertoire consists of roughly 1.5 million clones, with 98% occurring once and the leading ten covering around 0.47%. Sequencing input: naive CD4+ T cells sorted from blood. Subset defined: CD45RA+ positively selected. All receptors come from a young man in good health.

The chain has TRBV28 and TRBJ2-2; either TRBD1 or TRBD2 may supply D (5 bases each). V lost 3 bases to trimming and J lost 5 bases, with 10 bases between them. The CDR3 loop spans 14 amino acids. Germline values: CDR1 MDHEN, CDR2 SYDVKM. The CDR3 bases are TGTGCCAGCAGTTTGGGGACCGGGACCGGGGAGCTGTTTTTT. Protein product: CASSLGTGTGELFF.

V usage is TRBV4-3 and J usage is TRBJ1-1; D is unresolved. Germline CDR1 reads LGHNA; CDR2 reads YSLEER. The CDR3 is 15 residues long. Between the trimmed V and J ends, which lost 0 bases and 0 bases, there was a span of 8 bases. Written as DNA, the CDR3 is TGCGCCAGCAGCCAAGACTCACGAGTGAACACTGAAGCTTTCTTT. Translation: CASSQDSRVNTEAFF.

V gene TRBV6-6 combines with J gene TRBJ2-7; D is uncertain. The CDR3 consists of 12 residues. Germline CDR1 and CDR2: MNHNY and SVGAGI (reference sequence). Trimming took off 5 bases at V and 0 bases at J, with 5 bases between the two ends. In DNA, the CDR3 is TGTGCCAGCAGTACAAACTCCTACGAGCAGTACTTC. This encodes CASSTNSYEQYF.

The DNA for the CDR3 is TGCGCCAGCAGCTCAAGGTACCCCCCGGGACAGGGGATCACCGGGGAGCTGTTTTTT. It yields the protein CASSSRYPPGQGITGELFF. This chain uses TRBV4-3 with TRBJ2-2; 10 bases align to TRBD1. J was trimmed by 4 bases and V by 5 bases; bases with no gene match: 16. The CDR3 sequence is 19 residues long. From germline, CDR1 is LGHNA and CDR2 YSLEER.

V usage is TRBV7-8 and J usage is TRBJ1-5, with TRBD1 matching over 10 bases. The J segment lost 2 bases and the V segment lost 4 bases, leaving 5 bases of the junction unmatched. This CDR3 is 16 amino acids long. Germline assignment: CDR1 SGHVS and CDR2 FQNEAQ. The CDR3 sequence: CASSSTGGRGNQPQHF. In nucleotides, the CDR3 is TGTGCCAGCAGCTCGACAGGGGGCAGAGGCAATCAGCCCCAGCATTTT.

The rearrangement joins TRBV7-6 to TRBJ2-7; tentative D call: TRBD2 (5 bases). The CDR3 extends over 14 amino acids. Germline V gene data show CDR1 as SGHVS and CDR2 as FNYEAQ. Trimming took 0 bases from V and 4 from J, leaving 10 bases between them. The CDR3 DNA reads TGTGCCAGCAGCTTAGCCGAGGGAGCGTACGAGCAGTACTTC. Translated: CASSLAEGAYEQYF.

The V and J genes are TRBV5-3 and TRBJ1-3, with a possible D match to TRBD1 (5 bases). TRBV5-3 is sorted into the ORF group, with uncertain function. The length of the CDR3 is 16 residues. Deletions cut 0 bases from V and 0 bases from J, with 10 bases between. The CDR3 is CARSLEGDSSGNTIYF. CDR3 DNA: TGTGCCAGAAGCTTGGAAGGGGATAGCTCTGGAAACACCATATATTTT.

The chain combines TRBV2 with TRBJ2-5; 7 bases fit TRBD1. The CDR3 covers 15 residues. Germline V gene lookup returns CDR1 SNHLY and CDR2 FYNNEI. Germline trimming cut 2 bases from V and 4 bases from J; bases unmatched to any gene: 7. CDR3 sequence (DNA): TGTGCCAGCAGTGAATCAGGCGCAGGGGGAGAGACCCAGTACTTC. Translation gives CASSESGAGGETQYF. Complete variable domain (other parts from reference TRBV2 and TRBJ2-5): EPEVTQTPSHQVTQMGQEVILRCVPISNHLYFYWYRQILGQKVEFLVSFYNNEISEKSEIFDDQFSVERPDGSNFTLKIRSTKLEDSAMYFCASSESGAGGETQYFGPGTRLLVL.

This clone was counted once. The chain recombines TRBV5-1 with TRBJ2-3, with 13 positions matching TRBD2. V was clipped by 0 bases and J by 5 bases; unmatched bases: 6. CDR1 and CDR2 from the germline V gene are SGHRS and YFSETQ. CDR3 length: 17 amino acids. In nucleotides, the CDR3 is TGCGCCAGCAGCTTGGAAGGACTAGCGGGAGTTGTAGATACGCAGTATTTT. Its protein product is CASSLEGLAGVVDTQYF.

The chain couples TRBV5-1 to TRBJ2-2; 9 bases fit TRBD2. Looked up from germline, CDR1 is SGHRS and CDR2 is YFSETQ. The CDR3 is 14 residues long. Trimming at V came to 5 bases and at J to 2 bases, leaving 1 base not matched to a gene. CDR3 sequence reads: CASRREGNTGELFF. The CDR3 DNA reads TGCGCCAGCAGGCGGGAGGGCAACACCGGGGAGCTGTTTTTT.

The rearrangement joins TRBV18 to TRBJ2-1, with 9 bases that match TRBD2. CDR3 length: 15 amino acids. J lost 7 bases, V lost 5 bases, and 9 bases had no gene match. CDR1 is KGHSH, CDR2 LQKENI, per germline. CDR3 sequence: CASSIVAGAANEQFF. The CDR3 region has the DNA TGTGCCAGCTCAATCGTAGCGGGAGCTGCAAATGAGCAGTTCTTC. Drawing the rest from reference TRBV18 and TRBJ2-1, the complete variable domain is NAGVMQNPRHLVRRRGQEARLRCSPMKGHSHVYWYRQLPEEGLKFMVYLQKENIIDESGMPKERFSAEFPKEGPSILRIQQVVRGDSAAYFCASSIVAGAANEQFFGPGTRLTVL.

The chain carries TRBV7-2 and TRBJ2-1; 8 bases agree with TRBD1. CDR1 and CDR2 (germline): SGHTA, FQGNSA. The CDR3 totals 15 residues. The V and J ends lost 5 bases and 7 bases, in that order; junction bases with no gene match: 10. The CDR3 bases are TGTGCCAGCAGCCCCCGGGGACAGGTCGGAAATGAGCAGTTCTTC. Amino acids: CASSPRGQVGNEQFF. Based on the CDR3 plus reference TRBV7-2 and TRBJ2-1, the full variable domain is GAGVSQSPSNKVTEKGKDVELRCDPISGHTALYWYRQSLGQGLEFLIYFQGNSAPDKSGLPSDRFSAERTGGSVSTLTIQRTQQEDSAVYLCASSPRGQVGNEQFFGPGTRLTVL.

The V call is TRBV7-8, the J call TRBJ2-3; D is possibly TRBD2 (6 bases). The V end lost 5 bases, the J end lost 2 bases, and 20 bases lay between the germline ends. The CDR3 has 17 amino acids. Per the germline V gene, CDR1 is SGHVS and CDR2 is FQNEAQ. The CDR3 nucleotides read TGTGCCAGCAGCCACCCATCCCGCGGGGCGGACACAGATACGCAGTATTTT. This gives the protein CASSHPSRGADTDTQYF.

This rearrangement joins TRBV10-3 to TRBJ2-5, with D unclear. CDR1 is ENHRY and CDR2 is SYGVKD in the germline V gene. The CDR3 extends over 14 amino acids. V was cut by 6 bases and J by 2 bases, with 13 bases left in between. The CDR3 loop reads CAIRQSMDQETQYF. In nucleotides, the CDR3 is TGTGCCATCAGGCAAAGTATGGATCAAGAGACCCAGTACTTC.

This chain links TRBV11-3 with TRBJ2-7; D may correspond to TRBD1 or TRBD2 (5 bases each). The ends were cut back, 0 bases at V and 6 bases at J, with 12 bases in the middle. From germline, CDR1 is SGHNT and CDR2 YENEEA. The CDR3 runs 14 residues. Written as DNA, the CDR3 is TGTGCCAGCAGCTTAGAGCCAGGGAGTGTCGAGCAGTACTTC. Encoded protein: CASSLEPGSVEQYF.

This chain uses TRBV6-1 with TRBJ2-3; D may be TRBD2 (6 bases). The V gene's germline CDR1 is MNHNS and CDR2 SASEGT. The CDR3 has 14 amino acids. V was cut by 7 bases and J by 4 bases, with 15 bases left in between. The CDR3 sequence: CASMEGRFADTQYF. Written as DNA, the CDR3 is TGTGCCAGCATGGAGGGGCGTTTCGCAGATACGCAGTATTTT.

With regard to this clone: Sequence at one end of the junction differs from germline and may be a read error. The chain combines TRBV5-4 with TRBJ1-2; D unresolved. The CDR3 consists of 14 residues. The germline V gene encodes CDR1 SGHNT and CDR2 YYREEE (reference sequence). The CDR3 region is CASSLVDFSLEAAF. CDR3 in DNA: TGTGCCAGCAGCTTGGTGGACTTCTCCCTGGAGGCCGCCTTC.

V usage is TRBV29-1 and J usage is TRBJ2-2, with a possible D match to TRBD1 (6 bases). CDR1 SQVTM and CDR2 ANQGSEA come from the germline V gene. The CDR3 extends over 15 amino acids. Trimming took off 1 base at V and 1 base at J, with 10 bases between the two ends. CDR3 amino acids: CSVEVYRVNTGELFF. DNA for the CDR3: TGCAGCGTTGAAGTATACAGGGTGAACACCGGGGAGCTGTTTTTT.

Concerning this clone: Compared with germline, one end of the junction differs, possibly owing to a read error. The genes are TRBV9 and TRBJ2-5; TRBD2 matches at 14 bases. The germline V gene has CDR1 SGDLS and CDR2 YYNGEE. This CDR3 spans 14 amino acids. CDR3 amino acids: CASSLGTSGSRTNF. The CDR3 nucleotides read TGTGCCAGCAGCTTAGGGACTAGCGGGAGCCGTACGAACTTC.

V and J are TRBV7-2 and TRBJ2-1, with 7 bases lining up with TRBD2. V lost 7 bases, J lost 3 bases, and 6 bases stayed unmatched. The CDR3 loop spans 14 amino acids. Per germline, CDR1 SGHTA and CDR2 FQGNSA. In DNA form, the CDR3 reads TGTGCCAGCAAGGGGAGCGGGAACTACAATGAGCAGTTCTTC. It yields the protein CASKGSGNYNEQFF.

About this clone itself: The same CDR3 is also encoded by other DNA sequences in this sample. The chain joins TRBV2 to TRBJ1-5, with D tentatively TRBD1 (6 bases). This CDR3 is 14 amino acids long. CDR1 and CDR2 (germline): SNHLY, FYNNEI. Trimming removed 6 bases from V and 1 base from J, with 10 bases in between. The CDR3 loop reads CASRRGGSNQPQHF. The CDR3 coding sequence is TGTGCCAGCAGAAGAGGGGGGAGCAATCAGCCCCAGCATTTT. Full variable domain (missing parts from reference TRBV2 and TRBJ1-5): EPEVTQTPSHQVTQMGQEVILRCVPISNHLYFYWYRQILGQKVEFLVSFYNNEISEKSEIFDDQFSVERPDGSNFTLKIRSTKLEDSAMYFCASRRGGSNQPQHFGDGTRLSIL.

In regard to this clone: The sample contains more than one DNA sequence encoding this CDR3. CDR3 in amino acids: CASSLVAGGVGEQFF. CDR3 nucleotide sequence: TGCGCCAGCAGCTTGGTAGCGGGAGGGGTCGGTGAGCAGTTCTTC. The chain carries TRBV5-1 and TRBJ2-1; 11 bases are shared with TRBD2. V shed 0 bases, J shed 9 bases, and the junction held 5 bases outside the gene matches. The CDR3 contains 15 residues. Germline CDR1 reads SGHRS; CDR2 reads YFSETQ.

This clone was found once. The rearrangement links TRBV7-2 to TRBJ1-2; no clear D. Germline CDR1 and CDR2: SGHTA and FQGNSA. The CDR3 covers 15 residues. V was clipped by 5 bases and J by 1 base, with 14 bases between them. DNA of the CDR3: TGTGCCAGCAGCAGAGTTCAGATGATTAACTATGGCTACACCTTC. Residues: CASSRVQMINYGYTF.

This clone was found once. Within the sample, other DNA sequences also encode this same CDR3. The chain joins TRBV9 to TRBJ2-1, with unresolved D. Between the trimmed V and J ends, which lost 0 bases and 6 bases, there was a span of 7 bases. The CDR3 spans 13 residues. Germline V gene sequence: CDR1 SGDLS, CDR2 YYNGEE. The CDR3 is CASSVVGSNEQFF. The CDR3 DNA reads TGTGCCAGCAGCGTAGTGGGGTCCAATGAGCAGTTCTTC. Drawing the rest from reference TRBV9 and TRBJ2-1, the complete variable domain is DSGVTQTPKHLITATGQRVTLRCSPRSGDLSVYWYQQSLDQGLQFLIQYYNGEERAKGNILERFSAQQFPDLHSELNLSSLELGDSALYFCASSVVGSNEQFFGPGTRLTVL.

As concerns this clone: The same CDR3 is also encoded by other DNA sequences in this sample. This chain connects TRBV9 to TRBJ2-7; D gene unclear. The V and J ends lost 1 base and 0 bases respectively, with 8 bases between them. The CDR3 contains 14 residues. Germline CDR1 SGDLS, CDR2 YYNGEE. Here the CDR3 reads CASSVSALSYEQYF. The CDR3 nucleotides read TGTGCCAGCAGCGTATCTGCGCTCTCCTACGAGCAGTACTTC.

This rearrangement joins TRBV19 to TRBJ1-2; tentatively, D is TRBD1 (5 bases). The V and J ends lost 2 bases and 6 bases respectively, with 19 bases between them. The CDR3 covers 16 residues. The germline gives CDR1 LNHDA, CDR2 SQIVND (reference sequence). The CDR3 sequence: CASSIFHREGRHGYTF. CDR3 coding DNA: TGTGCCAGTAGTATATTCCATCGGGAGGGACGACATGGCTACACCTTC.

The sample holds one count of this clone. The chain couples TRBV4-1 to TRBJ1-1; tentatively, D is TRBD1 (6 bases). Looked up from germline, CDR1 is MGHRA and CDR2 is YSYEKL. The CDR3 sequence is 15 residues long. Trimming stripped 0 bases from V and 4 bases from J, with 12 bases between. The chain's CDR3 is CASSQDGGGGTEAFF. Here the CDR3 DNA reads TGCGCCAGCAGCCAAGATGGAGGAGGGGGCACTGAAGCTTTCTTT.

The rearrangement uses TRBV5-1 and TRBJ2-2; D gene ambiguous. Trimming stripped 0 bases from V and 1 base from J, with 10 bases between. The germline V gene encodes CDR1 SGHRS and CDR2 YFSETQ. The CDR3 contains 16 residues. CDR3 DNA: TGCGCCAGCAGCTTGGTCGGCGGAATGAACACCGGGGAGCTGTTTTTT. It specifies CASSLVGGMNTGELFF.

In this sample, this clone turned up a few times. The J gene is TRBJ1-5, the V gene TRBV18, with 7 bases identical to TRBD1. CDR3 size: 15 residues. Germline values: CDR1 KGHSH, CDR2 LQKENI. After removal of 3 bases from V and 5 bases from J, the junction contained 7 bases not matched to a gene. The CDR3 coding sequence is TGTGCCAGCTCACCCCAGGGGGGAAATCATCAGCCCCAGCATTTT. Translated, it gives CASSPQGGNHQPQHF. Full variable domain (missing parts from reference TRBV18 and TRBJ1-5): NAGVMQNPRHLVRRRGQEARLRCSPMKGHSHVYWYRQLPEEGLKFMVYLQKENIIDESGMPKERFSAEFPKEGPSILRIQQVVRGDSAAYFCASSPQGGNHQPQHFGDGTRLSIL.

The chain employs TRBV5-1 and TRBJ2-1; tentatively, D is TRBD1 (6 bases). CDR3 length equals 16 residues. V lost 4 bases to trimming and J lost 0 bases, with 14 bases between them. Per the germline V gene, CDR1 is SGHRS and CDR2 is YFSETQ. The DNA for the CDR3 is TGCGCCAGCAGCCCAGAGACAGGAGGCTCCTACAATGAGCAGTTCTTC. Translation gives CASSPETGGSYNEQFF. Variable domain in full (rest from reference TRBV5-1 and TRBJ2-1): KAGVTQTPRYLIKTRGQQVTLSCSPISGHRSVSWYQQTPGQGLQFLFEYFSETQRNKGNFPGRFSGRQFSNSRSEMNVSTLELGDSALYLCASSPETGGSYNEQFFGPGTRLTVL.